The sequence of this T cell receptor beta chain was determined in a study of identical twins. Overall study results and limits: Interpretation of the results relied on cross-sectional statistical analysis and not on following the same donors. Clonotypes of the beta chain that were abundant in cord blood carried fewer insertions (memory repertoires showed none).

This CDR3 has 13 residues. The germline V gene encodes CDR1 DFQATT and CDR2 SNEGSKA (reference sequence). The junction had 12 bases not matched to a gene; V was cut back by 5 bases and J by 11 bases. Template switching supplied a universal primer site; unique molecular identifiers were carried on the cDNA. TCRdb re-analysed the 5' RACE reads in MiXCR, keeping a single row per CDR3 protein. The sample has approximately 1.8 million distinct CDR3 sequences; about 32% are singletons. To note about this clonotype: Its antigen is still unknown.

The sample consisted of cord blood. This receptor was obtained from a newborn girl in good health. The chain links TRBV20-1 to TRBJ2-5; 9 bases map to TRBD2. CDR3 nucleotide sequence: TGCAGTGCTTCTAGCGGGGAGACGGGAGAGCAGTACTTC. Encoded protein: CSASSGETGEQYF.